This is a list of T cell receptor beta chains from one sample in a study of blood T cell repertoires in COVID-19. The data were produced by immunoSEQ multiplex PCR, yet TCRdb's version contains in-frame clones alone and is incomplete. This table holds 140,000 to 150,000 clones, over 75% found once. The sequencing input was PBMCs or T cells enriched from blood (not recorded which). The receptors shown here come from a woman aged 25 to 39 with acute COVID-19. CDR3s include the opening cysteine and the closing phenylalanine or tryptophan. D genes are given only for firm matches. The size field is filled for only some rows; it gives once, few, many or a size class.

D gene	V gene	clone size	J gene	CDR3 protein	CDR3 DNA
NA	TRBV2	NA	TRBJ2-7	CANLLTTGTTSSYEQYF	TGTGCCAACCTACTGACTACCGGGACAACTAGCTCCTACGAGCAGTACTTC
TRBD2	TRBV10-3	many	TRBJ2-1	CAISELSGAMDEQFF	TGTGCCATCAGTGAATTAAGCGGGGCCATGGATGAGCAGTTCTTC
NA	TRBV7-2	NA	TRBJ2-3	CASSLTGRNTDTQYF	TGTGCCAGCAGCTTAACAGGACGTAACACAGATACGCAGTATTTT
TRBD1	TRBV27	NA	TRBJ2-7	CASSLTAGGAYEQYF	TGTGCCAGCAGTTTAACGGCAGGGGGTGCCTACGAGCAGTACTTC
NA	TRBV27	once	TRBJ1-5	CASSLWGMGNQPQHF	TGTGCCAGCAGTTTATGGGGCATGGGCAATCAGCCCCAGCATTTT
TRBD1	TRBV12-3/TRBV12-4	NA	TRBJ1-2	CASSTGGNYGYTF	TGTGCCAGCAGTACAGGGGGGAACTATGGCTACACCTTC
TRBD2	TRBV4-3	NA	TRBJ2-1	CASSQEGTSGIHEQFF	TGCGCCAGCAGCCAAGAAGGAACTAGCGGTATACATGAGCAGTTCTTC
NA	TRBV28	NA	TRBJ2-3	CASSFAGGTDTQYF	TGTGCCAGCAGTTTTGCGGGCGGAACAGATACGCAGTATTTT
NA	TRBV5-1	few	TRBJ2-7	CASSRISSSYEQYF	TGCGCCAGCAGCCGCATCTCGAGCTCCTACGAGCAGTACTTC
NA	TRBV11-2	once	TRBJ2-7	CASSLIPGEHEQYF	TGTGCCAGCAGCTTAATACCGGGAGAACACGAGCAGTACTTC
NA	TRBV24-1	NA	TRBJ1-2	CATSDHPARNYGYTF	TGTGCCACCAGTGACCATCCCGCCAGGAACTATGGCTACACCTTC
NA	TRBV5-6	few	TRBJ2-2	CASSIVNSGVGELFF	TGTGCCAGCAGCATAGTCAATTCGGGGGTCGGGGAGCTGTTTTTT
NA	TRBV7-2	NA	TRBJ1-2	CASSVQENGYTF	TGTGCCAGCAGCGTACAGGAGAATGGCTACACCTTC
TRBD1	TRBV13	NA	TRBJ1-1	CASSLGGTGRAEAFF	TGTGCCAGCAGCTTAGGTGGGACAGGGAGAGCTGAAGCTTTCTTT
NA	TRBV5-6	NA	TRBJ1-4	CASSLWRGAVDNEKLFF	TGTGCCAGCAGCCTCTGGCGGGGAGCTGTGGATAATGAAAAACTGTTTTTT
NA	TRBV7-2	NA	TRBJ1-6	CASSYDLGAYNSPLHF	TGTGCCAGCAGTTACGACTTAGGCGCCTATAATTCACCCCTCCACTTT
TRBD1	TRBV27	NA	TRBJ1-2	CASSLLGTAYGYTF	TGTGCCAGCAGTTTACTCGGGACAGCCTATGGCTACACCTTC
TRBD1	TRBV6-2/TRBV6-3	NA	TRBJ2-7	CASSYSTLGQGLLVYEQYF	TGTGCCAGCAGTTACTCGACGCTGGGACAGGGGCTCTTGGTCTACGAGCAGTACTTC
NA	TRBV7-9	NA	TRBJ2-1	CASSLDSAGNEQFF	TGTGCCAGCAGCTTAGACTCGGCAGGCAATGAGCAGTTCTTC
TRBD1	TRBV2	NA	TRBJ2-6	CASSRQGGHLNVLTF	TGTGCCAGCAGCAGACAGGGGGGACATCTCAACGTCCTGACTTTC
TRBD2	TRBV10-1	NA	TRBJ2-1	CASSPGLAGGLNNEQFF	TGCGCCAGCAGTCCTGGACTAGCGGGAGGGTTAAACAATGAGCAGTTCTTC
TRBD1	TRBV6-5	NA	TRBJ1-1	CASSYSGTGDTEAFF	TGTGCCAGCAGTTACTCAGGGACAGGGGACACTGAAGCTTTCTTT
NA	TRBV7-3	NA	TRBJ1-1	CASSFRGNTEAFF	TGTGCCAGCAGCTTTAGGGGTAACACTGAAGCTTTCTTT
NA	TRBV5-4	once	TRBJ2-1	CASSLGSGEQFF	TGTGCCAGCAGCTTGGGTAGCGGTGAGCAGTTCTTC
TRBD1	TRBV10-2	NA	TRBJ1-1	CASGGQANTEAFF	TGCGCCAGCGGGGGACAGGCGAACACTGAAGCTTTCTTT
NA	TRBV6-6	NA	TRBJ2-1	CASSPQGLVNNEQFF	TGTGCCAGCAGCCCACAGGGCCTTGTCAACAATGAGCAGTTCTTC
TRBD1	TRBV7-2	NA	TRBJ1-2	CASSSRTGTAYGYTF	TGTGCCAGCAGCTCCAGGACAGGGACCGCTTATGGCTACACCTTC
NA	TRBV24-1	NA	TRBJ2-3	CATSDRQRGFPSTQYF	TGTGCCACCAGTGATAGGCAGAGGGGGTTCCCCTCTACGCAGTATTTT
TRBD1	TRBV28	few	TRBJ1-2	CASSSQGVGYRGGYTF	TGTGCCAGCAGTTCACAGGGGGTAGGGTATCGGGGTGGCTACACCTTC
NA	TRBV28	NA	TRBJ1-4	CASSSQGPEKLFF	TGTGCCAGCAGTTCGCAGGGGCCCGAAAAACTGTTTTTT
NA	TRBV27	NA	TRBJ2-3	CATSDRDSTDTQYF	TGTGCCACTTCCGATCGAGATAGCACAGATACGCAGTATTTT
NA	TRBV9	NA	TRBJ1-2	CASSVGNSYGYTF	TGTGCCAGCAGCGTAGGAAATAGCTATGGCTACACCTTC
TRBD1	TRBV28	NA	TRBJ2-7	CASSSLTGNEQYF	TGTGCCAGCAGTTCTCTGACAGGGAACGAGCAGTACTTC
NA	TRBV2	NA	TRBJ2-7	CASTFAGYEQYF	TGTGCCAGCACCTTCGCAGGGTACGAGCAGTACTTC
TRBD2	TRBV5-1	NA	TRBJ2-7	CASSRMGAGGLYEQYF	TGCGCCAGCAGCCGGATGGGGGCGGGAGGACTCTACGAGCAGTACTTC
NA	TRBV30	NA	TRBJ1-5	CAWSVGARDNQPQHF	TGTGCCTGGAGTGTGGGGGCTCGTGACAATCAGCCCCAGCATTTT
TRBD2	TRBV9	NA	TRBJ2-5	CASSTGLAGVETQYF	TGTGCCAGCAGCACAGGACTAGCGGGAGTAGAGACCCAGTACTTC
TRBD1	TRBV30	NA	TRBJ1-1	CAWSRGTGLNTEAFF	TGTGCCTGGAGTCGAGGGACAGGTTTGAACACTGAAGCTTTCTTT
TRBD2	TRBV30	NA	TRBJ2-7	CACSLETSGSYEQYF	TGTGCCTGTAGTTTGGAGACTAGCGGGAGTTACGAGCAGTACTTC
NA	TRBV2	NA	TRBJ2-5	CASSESGYQETQYF	TGTGCCAGCAGTGAAAGCGGGTACCAAGAGACCCAGTACTTC
NA	TRBV11-3	NA	TRBJ2-7	CASSLDSRGGEQYF	TGTGCCAGCAGCTTAGATTCCAGGGGCGGCGAGCAGTACTTC
TRBD1	TRBV28	NA	TRBJ1-2	CASSWGQSNYGYTF	TGTGCCAGCAGTTGGGGACAGTCTAACTATGGCTACACCTTC
TRBD2	TRBV11-2	NA	TRBJ2-2	CASSLISGSGNTGELFF	TGTGCCAGCAGCTTGATTAGCGGGAGCGGGAACACCGGGGAGCTGTTTTTT
TRBD2	TRBV10-3	once	TRBJ2-2	CAIRTNSGSIGELFF	TGTGCCATCAGGACAAATAGCGGGAGCATCGGGGAGCTGTTTTTT
NA	TRBV2	NA	TRBJ1-6	CASSREPGGSPLHF	TGTGCCAGCAGTAGAGAACCGGGGGGCTCACCCCTCCACTTT
NA	TRBV5-1	once	TRBJ1-1	CASSIHRERNTEAFF	TGCGCCAGCAGCATTCACAGGGAAAGGAACACTGAAGCTTTCTTT
NA	TRBV28	few	TRBJ1-2	CASKLQDGYTF	TGTGCCAGCAAGCTCCAGGATGGCTACACCTTC
NA	TRBV3-1/TRBV3-2	NA	TRBJ2-7	CASSQTGYEQYF	TGTGCCAGCAGCCAAACGGGCTACGAGCAGTACTTC
NA	TRBV3-1/TRBV3-2	NA	TRBJ2-7	CASSQVMGDEQYF	TGTGCCAGCAGCCAGGTAATGGGAGACGAGCAGTACTTC